This T cell receptor (beta chain) is drawn from a study of T cell repertoires and HLA-DP antigens. As for the study in general: One alloantigen had ten or so groove amino acid differences from self, the other one. Average DNA input: approximately 240 ng for CD137+CD4+ sorts, about 1,300 ng pre-culture. The study, taken as a whole, reports: Average cumulative frequency of previously undetected clones was 36.3% against one allele and 45% to 65% against the other.

Untouched CD4+ T cells were isolated by negative selection, averaging about 98% purity. To note about this clone: Its antigen is not identified.

Only in-frame clones appear in the TCRdb table, and some are missing; sequencing was by immunoSEQ multiplex PCR. This sample has about 120,000 clones, with around 92% found just once. Germline CDR1 is SGHAT and CDR2 is FQNNGV. The CDR3 is made up of 15 amino acids. V was clipped by 5 bases and J by 4 bases; unmatched bases: 8. The V and J genes are TRBV11-2 and TRBJ1-3, with 7 bases lining up with TRBD1. The sequenced sample consisted of CD4+ T cells from PBMCs. This receptor was taken from a young woman in good health and CMV-seronegative. The CDR3 here is CASSPTQGVGNTIYF. CDR3 in DNA: TGTGCCAGCAGCCCGACCCAGGGGGTAGGAAACACCATATATTTT.